One TCR beta chain is described in this entry. This sample was included in a study of CD8+ T cells in alopecia areata. The treatment here: oral pan-JAK inhibitor, 5-10 mg twice daily. It was cDNA, reverse transcribed from extracted RNA, that served as the sequencing template. The assay was immunoSEQ multiplex PCR, and TCRdb's table has in-frame clones only and misses some. The table lists 200,000 to 250,000 clones, around three fifths of them singletons. Sequencing used CD4+ T cells sorted from blood, obtained at week 4, from a patient treated with tofacitinib. This TCR came from a human donor with alopecia areata.

CDR3 in DNA: TGTGCCGGAATGGGGTGGGGCCCGGGGGAGACCCAGTACTTC. Amino acids: CAGMGWGPGETQYF. The chain couples TRBV30 to TRBJ2-5; D possibly uses TRBD1 or TRBD2 (5 bases each). Germline lookup yields CDR1 GTSNPN and CDR2 SVGIG (reference sequence). Between the trimmed V and J ends, which lost 8 bases and 5 bases, there was a span of 21 bases. CDR3 length: 14 residues.